A selection of T cell receptor beta chains follows, all from one sample in a study of blood T cell repertoires in COVID-19. Libraries were prepared by immunoSEQ multiplex PCR; TCRdb keeps only in-frame clonotypes and omits some of them. The sample has approximately 290,000 clones, about 91% seen once. The sequencing input was peripheral blood. The receptors shown here come from a woman aged 60 to 75 with acute or convalescent COVID-19. The CDR3 runs from the conserved cysteine through the conserved F or W. The D gene is left open where the match is weak.

>TRBD1|TRBJ2-1|TRBV24-1
TGTGCCACCAGTGACCCGGGACAGGGGGCCGGTAATGAGCAGTTCTTC
CATSDPGQGAGNEQFF
>TRBD2|TRBJ2-7|TRBV5-1
TGCGCCAGCAGCTACAATGGACTAGCGGCTTACGAGCAGTACTTC
CASSYNGLAAYEQYF
>TRBD1|TRBJ2-7|TRBV27
TGTGCCAGCAGTTCCCGGACAGGTCTAAGCTTCGAGCAGTACTTC
CASSSRTGLSFEQYF
>TRBD2|TRBJ2-1|TRBV4-1
TGCGCCAGCAGCCAAGGCGGGAGTCGGGACAATGAGCAGTTCTTC
CASSQGGSRDNEQFF
>-|TRBJ1-2|TRBV18
TGTGCCAGCTCACCCTCGGGGGGACGCGGGGACTATGGCTACACCTTC
CASSPSGGRGDYGYTF
>TRBD1|TRBJ2-7|TRBV6-6
TGTGCCAGCAGGGGGACAGCGGCCGAGCAGTACTTC
CASRGTAAEQYF
>TRBD2|TRBJ2-2|TRBV2
TGTGCCACCGGACTAGCGGGAGCAACCGGGGAGCTGTTTTTT
CATGLAGATGELFF
>-|TRBJ1-6|TRBV6-5
TGTGCCAGCAGCCCGAGTCGGGGCTATAATTCACCCCTCCACTTT
CASSPSRGYNSPLHF
>-|TRBJ2-6|TRBV4-3
TGCGCCAGCAGCCAAGATCGGTCCTCTGGGGCCAACGTCCTGACTTTC
CASSQDRSSGANVLTF
>TRBD2|TRBJ2-7|TRBV7-9
TGTGCCAGCAGCTTAGTGGCGGGGGACTTACCCTACGAGCAGTACTTC
CASSLVAGDLPYEQYF
>-|TRBJ2-3|TRBV2
TGTGCCAGCAGTGAGAGGTTCACGGATACGCAGTATTTT
CASSERFTDTQYF
>TRBD2|TRBJ2-1|TRBV5-4
TGTGCCAGCAGCTTGGGATCTCTAGCGGGGTTGAATGAGCAGTTCTTC
CASSLGSLAGLNEQFF
>-|TRBJ2-7|TRBV7-2
TGTGCCAGCAGCTCAGACCCAGGTTGGTACGAGCAGTACTTC
CASSSDPGWYEQYF
>-|TRBJ1-5|TRBV18
TGTGCCAGCTCACCTGCAGAAAATCAGCCCCAGCATTTT
CASSPAENQPQHF
>TRBD1|TRBJ1-5|TRBV7-6
TGTGCCAGCAGCTCCGAACAGGGGTTCAATCAGCCCCAGCATTTT
CASSSEQGFNQPQHF